The sequence of this T cell receptor beta chain was determined in a study of Tregs in tolerant kidney transplant recipients. Sequencing used immunoSEQ multiplex PCR; TCRdb keeps in-frame clones, though not all of them. The sample carries some 90,000 clones, roughly nine tenths recorded once. Unstimulated regulatory T cells (CD4+CD25+CD127-), CD4+CD25- non-regulatory cells, CD4 and CD8 cells were FACS-sorted from thawed PBMCs. Study observations and caveats: The small number of patients limits these findings pending further validation. Expanding Tregs on activated donor B cells appeared to best identify donor-specific TCRbeta clones. Biological reproducibility was not directly addressed, but technical replication error appeared minimal.

A note on this clone: Its antigen is as yet unknown. Other DNA sequences of this sample code for an identical CDR3.

The germline V gene has CDR1 SGHVS and CDR2 FNYEAQ. V was shortened by 0 bases and J by 0 bases, with 6 bases between the two germline ends. The CDR3 sequence is 14 residues long. V usage is TRBV7-6 and J usage is TRBJ2-7, with TRBD2 as a possible D gene (5 bases). Sequenced material: CD8+ T cells from blood. This sequence originates from a human donor in good health. CDR3 sequence reads: CASSLAAGSYEQYF. Here the CDR3 DNA reads TGTGCCAGCAGCTTAGCGGCGGGCTCCTACGAGCAGTACTTC.